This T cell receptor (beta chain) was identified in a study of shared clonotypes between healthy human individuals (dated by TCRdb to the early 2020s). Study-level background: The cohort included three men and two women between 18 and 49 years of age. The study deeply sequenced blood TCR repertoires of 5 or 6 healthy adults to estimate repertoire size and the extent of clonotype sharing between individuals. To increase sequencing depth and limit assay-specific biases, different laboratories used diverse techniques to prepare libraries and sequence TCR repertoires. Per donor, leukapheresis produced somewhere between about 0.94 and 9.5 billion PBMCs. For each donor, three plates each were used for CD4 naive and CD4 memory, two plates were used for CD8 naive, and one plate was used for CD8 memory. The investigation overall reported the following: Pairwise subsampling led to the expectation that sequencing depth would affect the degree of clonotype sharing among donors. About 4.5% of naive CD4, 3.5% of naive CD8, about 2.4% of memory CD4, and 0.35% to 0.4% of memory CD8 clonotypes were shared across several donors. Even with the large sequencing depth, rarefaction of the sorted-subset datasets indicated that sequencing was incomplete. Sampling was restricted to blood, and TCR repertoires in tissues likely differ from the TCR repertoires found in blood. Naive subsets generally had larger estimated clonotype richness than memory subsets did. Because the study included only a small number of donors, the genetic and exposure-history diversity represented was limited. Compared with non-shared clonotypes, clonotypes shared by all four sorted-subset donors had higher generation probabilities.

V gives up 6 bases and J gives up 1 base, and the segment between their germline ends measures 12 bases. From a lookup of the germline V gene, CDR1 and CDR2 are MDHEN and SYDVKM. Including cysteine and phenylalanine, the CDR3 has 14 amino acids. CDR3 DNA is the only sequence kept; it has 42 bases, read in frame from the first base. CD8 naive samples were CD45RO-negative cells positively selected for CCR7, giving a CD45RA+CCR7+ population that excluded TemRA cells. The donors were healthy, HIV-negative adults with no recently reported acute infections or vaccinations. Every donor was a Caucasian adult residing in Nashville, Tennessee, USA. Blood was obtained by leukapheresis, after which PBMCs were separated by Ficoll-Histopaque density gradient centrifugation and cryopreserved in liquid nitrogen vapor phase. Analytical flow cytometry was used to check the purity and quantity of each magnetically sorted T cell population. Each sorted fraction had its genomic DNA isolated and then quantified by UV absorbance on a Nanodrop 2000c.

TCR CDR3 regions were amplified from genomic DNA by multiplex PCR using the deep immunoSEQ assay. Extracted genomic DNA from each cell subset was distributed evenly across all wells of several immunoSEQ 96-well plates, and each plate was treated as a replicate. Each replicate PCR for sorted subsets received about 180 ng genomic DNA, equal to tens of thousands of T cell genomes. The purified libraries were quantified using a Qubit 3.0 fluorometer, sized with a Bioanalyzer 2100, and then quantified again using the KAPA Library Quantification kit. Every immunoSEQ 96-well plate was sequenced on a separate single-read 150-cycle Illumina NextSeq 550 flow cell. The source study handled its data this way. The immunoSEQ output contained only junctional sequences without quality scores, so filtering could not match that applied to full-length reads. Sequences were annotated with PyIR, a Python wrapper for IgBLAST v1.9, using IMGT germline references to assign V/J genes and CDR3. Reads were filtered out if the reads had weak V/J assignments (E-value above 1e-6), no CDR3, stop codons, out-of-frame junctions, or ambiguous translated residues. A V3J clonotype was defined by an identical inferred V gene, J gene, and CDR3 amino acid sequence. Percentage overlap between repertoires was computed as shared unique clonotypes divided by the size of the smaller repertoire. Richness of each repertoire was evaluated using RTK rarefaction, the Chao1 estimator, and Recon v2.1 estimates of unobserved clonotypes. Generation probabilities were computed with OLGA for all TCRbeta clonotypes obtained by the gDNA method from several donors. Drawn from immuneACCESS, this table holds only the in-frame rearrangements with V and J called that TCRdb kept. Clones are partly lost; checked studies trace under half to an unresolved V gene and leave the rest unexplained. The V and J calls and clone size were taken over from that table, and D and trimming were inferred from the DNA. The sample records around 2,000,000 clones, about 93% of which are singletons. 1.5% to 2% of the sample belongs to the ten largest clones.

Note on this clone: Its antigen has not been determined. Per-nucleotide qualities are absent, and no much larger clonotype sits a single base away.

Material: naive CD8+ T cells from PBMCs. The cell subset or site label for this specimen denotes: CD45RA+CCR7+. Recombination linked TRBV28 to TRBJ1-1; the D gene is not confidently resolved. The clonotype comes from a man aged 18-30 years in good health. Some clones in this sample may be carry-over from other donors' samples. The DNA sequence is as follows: TGTGCCAGCAGCTACACGACTAAGAACACTGAAGCTTTCTTT. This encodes CASSYTTKNTEAFF. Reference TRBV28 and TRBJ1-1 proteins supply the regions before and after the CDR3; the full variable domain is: DVKVTQSSRYLVKRTGEKVFLECVQDMDHENMFWYRQDPGLGLRLIYFSYDVKMKEKGDIPEGYSVSREKKERFSLILESASTNQTSMYLCASSYTTKNTEAFFGQGTRLTVV.